This TCR beta chain originates from a study of CD8 T cells in ankylosing spondylitis. Study-wide points: Characteristic of ankylosing spondylitis blood, it appeared, was a TCR beta motif comprising eight highly homologous variants.

TCRdb analysed the 5' RACE reads with MiXCR anew, one entry per CDR3 protein. The table includes fewer than 650,000 distinct CDR3 sequences, more than 9.5% detected once. Of note for this clonotype: Its antigen is unidentified.

The sequenced sample consisted of blood, either unsorted or a sorted T cell fraction (not recorded which). This receptor was obtained from a male donor with ankylosing spondylitis.

The CDR3 spells CASRTSGADTQYF. Written as DNA, the CDR3 is TGTGCCAGTAGGACTAGCGGAGCAGATACGCAGTATTTT. The V gene is TRBV6-2 or TRBV6-3, the J gene TRBJ2-3, with TRBD2 identical over 10 bases. Trimming removed 9 bases from V and 4 bases from J; junction bases left unmatched: 4. Germline CDR1 and CDR2: MNHEY and SVGEGT. The CDR3 extends over 13 amino acids.